The 14 T cell receptor beta chains reported below all come from one sample, sequenced in a study of blood T cell repertoires in COVID-19. Generated by immunoSEQ multiplex PCR, the TCRdb table keeps only in-frame clones and is missing some. The profile shows 200,000 to 250,000 clones, 84% of them singletons. The sequencing sample was made of peripheral blood. The receptors shown here come from a woman over 75 with active or convalescent COVID-19.

J is TRBJ1-1 and V is TRBV27; D is undetermined. V shed 5 bases and J shed 8 bases, with 15 bases lying between them. The CDR3 sequence is 13 residues long. CDR1 is MNHEY and CDR2 is SMNVEV in the germline V gene (reference sequence). The CDR3 coding sequence is TGTGCCAGCAGTCTCTCTACTCCCGCCGAAGCTTTCTTT. Translated, it gives CASSLSTPAEAFF.

The chain has TRBV3-1 (or the pseudogene TRBV3-2) and TRBJ2-3, with 7 positions matching TRBD2. The germline V gene has CDR1 LGHDT and CDR2 YNNKEL (reference sequence). The length of the CDR3 is 15 residues. J was trimmed by 5 bases and V by 6 bases; bases with no gene match: 11. Here the CDR3 DNA reads TGTGCCAGCAGGCGGGGGACGCCGGCGGAAGATACGCAGTATTTT. Its protein product is CASRRGTPAEDTQYF.

This chain uses TRBV7-2 with TRBJ2-3; a weak D match, TRBD1 (5 bases). Germline V lookup: CDR1 SGHTA, CDR2 FQGNSA. V lost 5 bases to trimming and J lost 0 bases, with 9 bases between them. CDR3 length equals 14 residues. The CDR3 DNA follows: TGTGCCAGCAGCGGCAGGGTTAGCACAGATACGCAGTATTTT. Its protein is CASSGRVSTDTQYF.

In this sample, this clone turned up once. The chain uses TRBV2 and TRBJ2-5; D not resolved. V lost 6 bases to trimming and J lost 3 bases, with 5 bases between them. The CDR3 extends over 11 amino acids. CDR1 is SNHLY and CDR2 is FYNNEI in the germline V gene. The CDR3 DNA sequence: TGTGCCAGCAGCGCGAAAGAGACCCAGTACTTC. This encodes CASSAKETQYF.

V gene TRBV19 combines with J gene TRBJ2-7, with 11 bases aligning to TRBD2. CDR1 LNHDA and CDR2 SQIVND come from the germline V gene (reference sequence). CDR3 size: 14 residues. Losses at the gene ends were 6 bases for V and 2 bases for J; bases not matched to a gene: 3. The DNA for the CDR3 is TGTGCCAGTAGAGAGACTAGCGGGACCTACGAGCAGTACTTC. Translating it yields CASRETSGTYEQYF.

This chain connects TRBV4-2 to TRBJ1-1; 11 bases are shared with TRBD1. The ends lost 3 bases at V and 4 bases at J; junction bases unmatched: 4. This CDR3 has 15 residues. The germline V gene has CDR1 LGHNA and CDR2 YNFKEQ. The CDR3 is CASSQDRGRRTEAFF. CDR3 nucleotides: TGTGCCAGCAGCCAGGACAGGGGGCGGCGCACTGAAGCTTTCTTT.

The rearrangement joins TRBV5-4 to TRBJ1-1; TRBD1 is a possible D gene (6 bases). Trimming removed 4 bases at V and 1 base at J, with 14 bases between. The CDR3 covers 15 residues. CDR1 is SGHNT, CDR2 YYREEE, per germline (reference sequence). CDR3 protein: CASSPTPDRNTEAFF. Written as DNA, the CDR3 is TGTGCCAGCAGCCCGACCCCGGACAGGAACACTGAAGCTTTCTTT.

Concerning this clone: A read error may account for a junction end that differs from germline. This sequence joins TRBV7-7 and TRBJ2-5; maybe TRBD2 (5 bases). This CDR3 is built from 15 residues. CDR1 and CDR2 (germline): SSHAT, FNYEAQ (reference sequence). The DNA for the CDR3 is TGTGCTAGCAGCTTTTCCGAGACTACTAAAGAGACCCAGTACTTC. Protein: CASSFSETTKETQYF. Variable domain in full (rest from reference TRBV7-7 and TRBJ2-5): GAGVSQSPRYKVTKRGQDVTLRCDPISSHATLYWYQQALGQGPEFLTYFNYEAQPDKSGLPSDRFSAERPEGSISTLTIQRTEQRDSAMYRCASSFSETTKETQYFGPGTRLLVL.

A single count supports this clone. The rearrangement links TRBV7-3 to TRBJ2-1, with 7 bases matching TRBD2. Germline V lookup: CDR1 SGHTA, CDR2 FQGTGA. The ends lost 5 bases at V and 2 bases at J; junction bases unmatched: 9. This CDR3 is 16 amino acids long. The CDR3 DNA follows: TGTGCCAGCAGCCCCAGGGAGGGCGGGGCCTACAATGAGCAGTTCTTC. Its translation is CASSPREGGAYNEQFF. The full variable domain, completed using reference TRBV7-3 and TRBJ2-1, is GAGVSQTPSNKVTEKGKYVELRCDPISGHTALYWYRQSLGQGPEFLIYFQGTGAADDSGLPNDRFFAVRPEGSVSTLKIQRTERGDSAVYLCASSPREGGAYNEQFFGPGTRLTVL.

The CDR3 DNA is TGTGCCAGCAGTTCTGGGCAGACGAGTAATACGCAGTATTTT. This translates into CASSSGQTSNTQYF. V and J are TRBV6-5 and TRBJ2-3, with no clear D. The CDR3 runs 14 residues. Trimming shortened V by 4 bases and J by 7 bases, and 15 bases separated the two germline ends. Germline assignment: CDR1 MNHEY and CDR2 SVGAGI.

The genes are TRBV6-6 and TRBJ2-7; no definite D call. Germline V gene data show CDR1 as MNHNY and CDR2 as SVGAGI (reference sequence). The CDR3 contains 14 residues. Between the trimmed V and J ends, which lost 2 bases and 4 bases, there was a span of 12 bases. CDR3 nucleotides: TGTGCCAGCAGTTACGGGCAGAATACGTACGAGCAGTACTTC. It yields the protein CASSYGQNTYEQYF.

In its sample, this clone was seen once. The V and J genes are TRBV10-3 and TRBJ2-7; the D gene is possibly TRBD2 (5 bases). Trimming took off 2 bases at V and 3 bases at J, with 26 bases between the two ends. The CDR3 contains 19 residues. Germline loops: CDR1 ENHRY, CDR2 SYGVKD. The CDR3 protein is CAISELGGRTTKPYYEQYF. The CDR3 DNA reads as TGTGCCATCAGTGAGCTAGGAGGCAGAACCACTAAACCCTACTACGAGCAGTACTTC.

The rearrangement links TRBV7-2 to TRBJ2-3, with TRBD2 matching over 10 bases. The junction had 6 bases not matched to a gene; V was cut back by 6 bases and J by 3 bases. Germline V lookup: CDR1 SGHTA, CDR2 FQGNSA. CDR3 length: 15 residues. CDR3 residues: CASSPPSGGTDTQYF. The DNA of the CDR3 is TGTGCCAGCAGTCCCCCTAGCGGGGGAACAGATACGCAGTATTTT. Full variable domain (rest looked up from reference TRBV7-2 and TRBJ2-3): GAGVSQSPSNKVTEKGKDVELRCDPISGHTALYWYRQSLGQGLEFLIYFQGNSAPDKSGLPSDRFSAERTGGSVSTLTIQRTQQEDSAVYLCASSPPSGGTDTQYFGPGTRLTVL.

The genes are TRBV6-4 and TRBJ2-1; maybe TRBD2 (5 bases). V lost 5 bases, J lost 7 bases, and 18 bases lay in between. Germline V gene sequence: CDR1 MRHNA, CDR2 SNTAGT. This CDR3 has 15 amino acids. CDR3: CASSLPPTRGNEQFF. DNA for the CDR3: TGTGCCAGCAGTCTTCCCCCGACCCGAGGGAATGAGCAGTTCTTC.